Following are 4 T cell receptor beta chains from one sample sequenced in a study of beta chain features in type 1 diabetes. All of the isolated RNA was reverse transcribed, so expressed TCRB transcripts were sequenced. Profiled with immunoSEQ multiplex PCR; TCRdb holds only in-frame clones, not every one. The sample consists of a few hundred thousand clones, about 20% of them appearing once. The sample taken for sequencing was naive CD4+ T cells from blood. These receptors all stem from a woman under 30 in good health.

The chain is built from TRBV2 and TRBJ2-5; no firm D call. The CDR3 has 13 amino acids. Trimming pared 6 bases from V and 5 bases from J, leaving 13 bases between. CDR1 is SNHLY and CDR2 is FYNNEI in the germline V gene. CDR3 loop: CASSPLGRETQYF. CDR3 in DNA: TGTGCCAGCAGCCCCCTAGGTCGGGAGACCCAGTACTTC.

This clone was picked up a small number of times. This rearrangement joins TRBV7-9 to TRBJ2-1; 8 bases align to TRBD1. Trimming removed 5 bases from V and 5 bases from J; junction bases left unmatched: 8. This CDR3 region has 15 residues. Germline V gene lookup returns CDR1 SEHNR and CDR2 FQNEAQ (reference sequence). The CDR3 protein is CASSLGQGRNNEQFF. The CDR3 DNA reads as TGTGCCAGCAGCCTAGGACAGGGAAGGAACAATGAGCAGTTCTTC.

In DNA, the CDR3 is TGTGCCAGCAGCCAAGAGGGGGGACAGGGGGCTTACGAGCAGTACTTC. The encoded protein is CASSQEGGQGAYEQYF. This chain links TRBV4-2 with TRBJ2-7, with TRBD1 matching over 12 bases. The trim removed 0 bases at V and 4 bases at J, leaving 4 bases unmatched. This CDR3 is 16 amino acids long. The germline CDR1 and CDR2 sequences are LGHNA and YNFKEQ.

The rearrangement joins TRBV9 to TRBJ2-6; D is unresolved. V was pared by 0 bases and J by 2 bases, with 12 bases between. Germline V lookup: CDR1 SGDLS, CDR2 YYNGEE. The CDR3 loop spans 17 amino acids. The CDR3 DNA reads TGTGCCAGCAGCGTAGGTGCAGGTACCGCTGGGGCCAACGTCCTGACTTTC. It encodes CASSVGAGTAGANVLTF.